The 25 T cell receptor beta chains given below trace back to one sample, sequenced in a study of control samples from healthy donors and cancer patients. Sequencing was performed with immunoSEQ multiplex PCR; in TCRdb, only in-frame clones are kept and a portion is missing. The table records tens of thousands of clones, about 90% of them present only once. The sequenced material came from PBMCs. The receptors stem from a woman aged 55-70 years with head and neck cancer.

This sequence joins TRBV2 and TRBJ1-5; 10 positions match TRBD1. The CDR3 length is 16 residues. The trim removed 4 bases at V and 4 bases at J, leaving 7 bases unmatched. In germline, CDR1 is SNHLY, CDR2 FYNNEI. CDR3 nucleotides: TGTGCCAGCAGTGGTCAGGGACAGGGGAAAAATCAGCCCCAGCATTTT. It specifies CASSGQGQGKNQPQHF.

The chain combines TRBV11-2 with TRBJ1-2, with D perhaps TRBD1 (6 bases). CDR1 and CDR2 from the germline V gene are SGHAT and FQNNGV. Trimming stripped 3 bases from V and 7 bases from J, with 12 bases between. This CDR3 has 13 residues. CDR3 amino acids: CASSFAGGSGYTF. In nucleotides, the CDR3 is TGTGCCAGCAGCTTCGCCGGGGGCTCTGGCTACACCTTC.

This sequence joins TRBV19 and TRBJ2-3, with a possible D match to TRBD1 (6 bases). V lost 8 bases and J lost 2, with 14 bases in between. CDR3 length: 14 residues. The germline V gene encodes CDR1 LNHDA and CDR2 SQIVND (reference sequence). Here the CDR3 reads CASSIQGTTDTQYF. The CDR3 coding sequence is TGTGCCAGTTCTATACAGGGAACCACAGATACGCAGTATTTT.

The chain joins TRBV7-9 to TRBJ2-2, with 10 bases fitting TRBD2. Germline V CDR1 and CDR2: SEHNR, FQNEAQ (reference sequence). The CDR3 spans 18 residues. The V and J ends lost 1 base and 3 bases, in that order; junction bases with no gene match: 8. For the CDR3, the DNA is TGTGCCAGCAGCTTAGGTTGGGGGACTAGCGTTGACACCGGGGAGCTGTTTTTT. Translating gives CASSLGWGTSVDTGELFF. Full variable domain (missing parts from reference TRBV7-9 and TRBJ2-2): DTGVSQNPRHKITKRGQNVTFRCDPISEHNRLYWYRQTLGQGPEFLTYFQNEAQLEKSRLLSDRFSAERPKGSFSTLEIQRTEQGDSAMYLCASSLGWGTSVDTGELFFGEGSRLTVL.

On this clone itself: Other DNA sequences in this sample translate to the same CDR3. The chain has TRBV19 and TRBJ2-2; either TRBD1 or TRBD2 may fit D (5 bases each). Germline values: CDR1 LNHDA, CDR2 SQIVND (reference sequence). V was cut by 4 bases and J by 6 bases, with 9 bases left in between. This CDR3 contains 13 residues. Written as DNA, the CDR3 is TGTGCCAGTAGTACGGGACCAGCCGGGGAGCTGTTTTTT. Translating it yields CASSTGPAGELFF.

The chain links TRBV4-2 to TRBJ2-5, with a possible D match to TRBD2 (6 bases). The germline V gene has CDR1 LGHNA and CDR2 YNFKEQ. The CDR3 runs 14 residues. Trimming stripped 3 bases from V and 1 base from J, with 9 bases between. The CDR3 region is CASSQKAGQETQYF. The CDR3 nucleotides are TGTGCCAGCAGCCAGAAAGCGGGCCAAGAGACCCAGTACTTC.

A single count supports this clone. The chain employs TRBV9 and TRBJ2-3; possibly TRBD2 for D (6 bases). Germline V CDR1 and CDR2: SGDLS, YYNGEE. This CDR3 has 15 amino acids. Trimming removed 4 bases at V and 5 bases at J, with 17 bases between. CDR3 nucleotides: TGTGCCAGCAGCCCCCGGGGGAGTGAAGGAGATACGCAGTATTTT. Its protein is CASSPRGSEGDTQYF.

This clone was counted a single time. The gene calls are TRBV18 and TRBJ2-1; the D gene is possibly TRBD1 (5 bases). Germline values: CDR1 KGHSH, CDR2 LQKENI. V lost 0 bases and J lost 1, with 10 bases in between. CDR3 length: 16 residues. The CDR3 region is CASSPPRRTSYNEQFF. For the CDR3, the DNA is TGTGCCAGCTCACCACCGAGACGGACATCCTACAATGAGCAGTTCTTC.

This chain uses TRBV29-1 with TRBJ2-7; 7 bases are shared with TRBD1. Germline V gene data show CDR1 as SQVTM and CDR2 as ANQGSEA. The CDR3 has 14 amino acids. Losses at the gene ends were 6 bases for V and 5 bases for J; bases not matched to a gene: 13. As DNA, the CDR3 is TGCAGCGTACGTTCCACAGGGGTAGGGGACGAGCAGTACTTC. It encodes CSVRSTGVGDEQYF.

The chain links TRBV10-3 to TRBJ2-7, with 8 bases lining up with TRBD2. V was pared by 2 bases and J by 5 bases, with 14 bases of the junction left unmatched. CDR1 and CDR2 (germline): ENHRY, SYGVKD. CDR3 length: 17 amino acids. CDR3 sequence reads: CAISEKVLLAESHEQYF. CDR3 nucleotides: TGTGCCATCAGTGAGAAAGTTCTACTAGCGGAGAGCCACGAGCAGTACTTC.

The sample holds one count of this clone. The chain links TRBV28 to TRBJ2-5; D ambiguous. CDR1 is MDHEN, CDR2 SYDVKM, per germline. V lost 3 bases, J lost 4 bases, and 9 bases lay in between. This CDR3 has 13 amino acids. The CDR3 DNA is TGTGCCAGCAGTTTTATGAGAGGAGAGACCCAGTACTTC. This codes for CASSFMRGETQYF. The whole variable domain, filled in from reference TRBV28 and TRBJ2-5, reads DVKVTQSSRYLVKRTGEKVFLECVQDMDHENMFWYRQDPGLGLRLIYFSYDVKMKEKGDIPEGYSVSREKKERFSLILESASTNQTSMYLCASSFMRGETQYFGPGTRLLVL.

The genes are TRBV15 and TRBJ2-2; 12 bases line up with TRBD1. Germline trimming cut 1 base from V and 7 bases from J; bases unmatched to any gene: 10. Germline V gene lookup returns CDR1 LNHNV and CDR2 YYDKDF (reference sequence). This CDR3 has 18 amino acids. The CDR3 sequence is CATSRAAGTGGNVGELFF. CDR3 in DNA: TGTGCCACCAGCAGAGCTGCCGGGACAGGGGGCAATGTCGGGGAGCTGTTTTTT.

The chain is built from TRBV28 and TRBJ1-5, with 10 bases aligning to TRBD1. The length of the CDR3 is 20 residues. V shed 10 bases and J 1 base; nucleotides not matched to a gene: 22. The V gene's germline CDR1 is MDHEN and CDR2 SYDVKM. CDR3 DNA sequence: TGTGCCACCTACTCCATGGGCCGGGACAGGGGTTTTTGGAGCAATCAGCCCCAGCATTTT. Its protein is CATYSMGRDRGFWSNQPQHF. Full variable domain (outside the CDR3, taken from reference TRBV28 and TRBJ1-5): DVKVTQSSRYLVKRTGEKVFLECVQDMDHENMFWYRQDPGLGLRLIYFSYDVKMKEKGDIPEGYSVSREKKERFSLILESASTNQTSMYLCATYSMGRDRGFWSNQPQHFGDGTRLSIL.

The CDR3 region is CAWRTSGNTYEQYF. CDR3 DNA sequence: TGTGCCTGGAGGACTAGCGGGAACACCTACGAGCAGTACTTC. This chain links TRBV30 with TRBJ2-7, with 11 bases that match TRBD2. The germline V gene encodes CDR1 GTSNPN and CDR2 SVGIG (reference sequence). V shed 3 bases and J 2 bases; nucleotides not matched to a gene: 3. This CDR3 spans 14 amino acids.

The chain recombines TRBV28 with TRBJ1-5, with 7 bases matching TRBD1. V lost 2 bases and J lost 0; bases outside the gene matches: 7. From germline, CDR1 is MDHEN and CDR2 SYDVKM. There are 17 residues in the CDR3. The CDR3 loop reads CASSLAGAGGSNQPQHF. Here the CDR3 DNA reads TGTGCCAGCAGTTTAGCCGGGGCAGGGGGTAGCAATCAGCCCCAGCATTTT.

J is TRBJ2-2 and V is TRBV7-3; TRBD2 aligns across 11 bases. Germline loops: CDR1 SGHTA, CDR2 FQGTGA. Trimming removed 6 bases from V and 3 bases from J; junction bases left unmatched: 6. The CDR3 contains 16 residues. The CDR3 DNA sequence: TGTGCCAGCAGTTTAGCGGGAGGGACTTACACCGGGGAGCTGTTTTTT. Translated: CASSLAGGTYTGELFF.

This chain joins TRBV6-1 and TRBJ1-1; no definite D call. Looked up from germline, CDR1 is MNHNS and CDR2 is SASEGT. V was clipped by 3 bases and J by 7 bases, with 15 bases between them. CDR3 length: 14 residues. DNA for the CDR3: TGTGCCAGCAGTGACACTTTCGGGTACAGTGAAGCTTTCTTT. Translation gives CASSDTFGYSEAFF.

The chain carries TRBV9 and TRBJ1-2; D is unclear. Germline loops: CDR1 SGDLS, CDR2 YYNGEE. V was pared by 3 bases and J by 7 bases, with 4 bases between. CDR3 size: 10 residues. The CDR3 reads CASSGPGYTF. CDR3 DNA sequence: TGTGCCAGCAGCGGGCCTGGCTACACCTTC.

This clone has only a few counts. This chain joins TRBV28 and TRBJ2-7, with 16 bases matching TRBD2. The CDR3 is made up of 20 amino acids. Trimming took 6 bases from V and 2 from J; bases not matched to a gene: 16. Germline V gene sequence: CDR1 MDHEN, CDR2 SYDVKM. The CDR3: CASSPNDLGTSGRAAYEQYF. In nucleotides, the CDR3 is TGTGCCAGCAGCCCGAATGATCTCGGGACTAGCGGGAGGGCCGCCTACGAGCAGTACTTC.

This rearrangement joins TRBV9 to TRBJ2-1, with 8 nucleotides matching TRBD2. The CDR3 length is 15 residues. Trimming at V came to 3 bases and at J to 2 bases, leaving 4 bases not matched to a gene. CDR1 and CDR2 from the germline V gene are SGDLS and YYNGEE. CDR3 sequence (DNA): TGTGCCAGCAGCGCACGACTAGCGACCTACAATGAGCAGTTCTTC. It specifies CASSARLATYNEQFF. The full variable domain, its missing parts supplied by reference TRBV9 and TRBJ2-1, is DSGVTQTPKHLITATGQRVTLRCSPRSGDLSVYWYQQSLDQGLQFLIQYYNGEERAKGNILERFSAQQFPDLHSELNLSSLELGDSALYFCASSARLATYNEQFFGPGTRLTVL.

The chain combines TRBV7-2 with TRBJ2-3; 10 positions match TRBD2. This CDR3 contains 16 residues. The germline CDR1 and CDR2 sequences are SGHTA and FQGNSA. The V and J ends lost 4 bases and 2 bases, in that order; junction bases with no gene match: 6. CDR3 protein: CASSSGTSATTDTQYF. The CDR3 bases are TGTGCCAGCAGCTCTGGGACTAGCGCGACCACAGATACGCAGTATTTT.

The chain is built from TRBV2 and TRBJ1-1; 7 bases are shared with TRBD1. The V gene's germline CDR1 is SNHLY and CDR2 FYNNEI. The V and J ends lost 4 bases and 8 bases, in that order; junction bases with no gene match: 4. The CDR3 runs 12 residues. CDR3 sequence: CASSGHRGEAFF. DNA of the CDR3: TGTGCCAGCAGTGGCCACAGGGGAGAAGCTTTCTTT.

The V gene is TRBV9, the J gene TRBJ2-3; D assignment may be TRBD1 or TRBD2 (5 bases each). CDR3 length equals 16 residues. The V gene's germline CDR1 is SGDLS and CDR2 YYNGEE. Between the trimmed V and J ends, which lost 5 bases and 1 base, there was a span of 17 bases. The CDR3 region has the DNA TGTGCCAGCAGTTTTTCCCCGATGGGGGGCACAGATACGCAGTATTTT. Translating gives CASSFSPMGGTDTQYF.

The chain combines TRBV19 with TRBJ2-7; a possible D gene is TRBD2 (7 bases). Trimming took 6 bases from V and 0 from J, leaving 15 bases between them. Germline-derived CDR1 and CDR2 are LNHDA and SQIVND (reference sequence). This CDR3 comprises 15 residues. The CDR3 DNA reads TGTGCCAGTAGCAAGGGGGGCGGGAGCTCCTACGAGCAGTACTTC. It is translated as CASSKGGGSSYEQYF.

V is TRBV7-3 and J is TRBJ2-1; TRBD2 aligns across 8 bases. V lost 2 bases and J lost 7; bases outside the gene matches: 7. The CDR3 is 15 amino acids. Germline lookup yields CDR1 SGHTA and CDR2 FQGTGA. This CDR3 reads CASSLGSGSGNEQFF. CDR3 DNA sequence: TGTGCCAGCAGCTTAGGGAGCGGGAGTGGTAATGAGCAGTTCTTC.